This TCR beta chain was identified during a study of neoadjuvant anti-PD-1 for oral cavity cancer. Across the whole study: Nivolumab at 3 mg/kg was mostly given biweekly, three to four doses, pre-surgery. Patients without progression received a fourth nivolumab dose around day 43, then surgical resection on days 50-56.

Blood libraries mostly used around 0.45 ug genomic DNA, six replicates each. Using immunoSEQ multiplex PCR, the repertoire was profiled, and TCRdb retains in-frame clones only, with some absent. The sample shows approximately 67,000 clones, around four fifths of them seen only once. Trimming at V came to 7 bases and at J to 9 bases, leaving 8 bases not matched to a gene. Germline CDR1 is SNHLY and CDR2 is FYNNEI. The CDR3 consists of 13 residues. Analysis of PBMCs was direct, with no culture step. The specimen comprised PBMCs, sampled before nivolumab (anti-PD-1) treatment. The rearrangement uses TRBV2 and TRBJ2-3; 9 nucleotides agree with TRBD2. This clonotype was obtained from a person aged 40 to 85 with oral cavity squamous cell carcinoma. CDR3 protein: CASKGLAASTQYF. DNA of the CDR3: TGTGCCAGCAAGGGACTAGCAGCTTCGACGCAGTATTTT.